The clone carrying this T cell receptor beta chain was counted between two and nine times. TCRdb fed the 5' RACE reads into MiXCR, producing one record per CDR3 protein. The data contain a few hundred thousand distinct CDR3 sequences, around a sixth of them singletons. The entry originates in a study of T-cell memory formation after mild COVID-19. The clonotype originates from a man between 18 and 29 years old who had mild COVID-19 (a few samples of this study predate the infection). Cell type and time point are not known. The sample comprised PBMCs or a T cell subset sorted from them (not recorded which).

CDR3: CASSDEGYNEQFF. The CDR3 region has the DNA TGTGCCAGCAGTGATGAGGGCTACAATGAGCAGTTCTTC. The rearrangement joins TRBV6-1 to TRBJ2-1; a weak D match, TRBD2 (5 bases). The CDR3 spans 13 residues. From germline, CDR1 is MNHNS and CDR2 SASEGT. Trimming pared 3 bases from V and 3 bases from J, leaving 6 bases between.